Below, 23 T cell receptor beta chains from the same sample are listed, as sequenced in a study of post-analysis software for immune sequencing data. Findings and caveats of the study: Among four or five TRBV segments more frequent in patients than controls were TRBV5-6, TRBV5-1 and TRBV20-1.

Their cognate antigens are unknown. The TCR beta cDNA libraries carried unique molecular identifiers. TCRdb redid the calling of the PCR reads with MiXCR, one entry per CDR3 protein. The repertoire has approximately 770,000 distinct CDR3 sequences, approximately 44% of them found once; the top ten carry roughly 4.9%. Sequenced: blood. The receptors here all came from a girl under 18 with multiple sclerosis.

CDR3 protein: CSARDRLAGVVEQFF. CDR3 sequence (DNA): TGCAGTGCTAGAGACAGACTAGCGGGAGTGGTTGAGCAGTTCTTC. The chain recombines TRBV20-1 with TRBJ2-1; 12 bases match TRBD2. Germline V CDR1 and CDR2: DFQATT, SNEGSKA (reference sequence). Trimming at V came to 0 bases and at J to 9 bases, leaving 6 bases not matched to a gene. CDR3 length equals 15 residues.

The V gene is TRBV29-1, the J gene TRBJ2-7, with TRBD1 identical over 9 bases. The length of the CDR3 is 13 residues. V shed 7 bases and J 9 bases; nucleotides not matched to a gene: 13. From germline, CDR1 is SQVTM and CDR2 ANQGSEA. CDR3 residues: CSGAFDRGDGQYF. The DNA of the CDR3 is TGCAGCGGCGCCTTCGACAGGGGGGACGGGCAGTACTTC.

The V call is TRBV4-1, the J call TRBJ1-2; D is possibly TRBD1 (6 bases). Trimming shortened V by 4 bases and J by 4 bases, and 10 bases separated the two germline ends. From germline, CDR1 is MGHRA and CDR2 YSYEKL. CDR3 size: 13 residues. The CDR3, as DNA: TGCGCCAGCAGCCGGGGAGGGGGCTATGGCTACACCTTC. Protein: CASSRGGGYGYTF.

CDR3 protein: CASSPTTGHPYEQYF. The CDR3 DNA sequence: TGTGCCAGCAGTCCTACTACGGGACACCCCTACGAGCAGTACTTC. V is TRBV2 and J is TRBJ2-7; D might be TRBD1 (6 bases). The length of the CDR3 is 15 residues. Between the trimmed V and J ends, which lost 5 bases and 2 bases, there was a span of 16 bases. Germline V gene data show CDR1 as SNHLY and CDR2 as FYNNEI.

The chain carries TRBV13 and TRBJ2-3; 10 positions agree with TRBD2. Germline V CDR1 and CDR2: PRHDT, FYEKMQ (reference sequence). CDR3 length: 20 amino acids. Unmatched junction bases numbered 18, after V lost 5 bases and J lost 1 base. CDR3 loop: CASSDKGASGSSYRTDTQYF. The CDR3 nucleotides are TGTGCCAGCAGCGACAAAGGGGCTAGCGGGAGTTCGTACCGCACAGATACGCAGTATTTT.

Written as DNA, the CDR3 is TGCGCCAGCAGCCAAGGTATGGCGGGAGGAGACTACGAGCAGTACTTC. Translating gives CASSQGMAGGDYEQYF. The chain combines TRBV4-3 with TRBJ2-7, with 8 bases that match TRBD2. The germline CDR1 and CDR2 sequences are LGHNA and YSLEER. With V trimmed by 1 base and J by 3 bases, 8 bases remained unmatched. The CDR3 is made up of 16 amino acids.

The J gene is TRBJ2-5, the V gene TRBV29-1; tentatively, D is TRBD2 (5 bases). The end of the DNA aligns better with TRBJ2-7, so the J call may be wrong. The length of the CDR3 is 15 residues. Germline CDR1 reads SQVTM; CDR2 reads ANQGSEA. The CDR3 nucleotides read TGCAGCGTGGTTCTGGTCGGGATCACCCCCTACGAGCAGTACTTC. It encodes CSVVLVGITPYEQYF.

The J gene is TRBJ1-2, the V gene TRBV6-5; possible D gene TRBD1, 6 bases. The germline V gene has CDR1 MNHEY and CDR2 SVGAGI. This CDR3 region has 14 residues. V was cut by 2 bases and J by 6 bases, with 13 bases left in between. The CDR3 protein is CASSYGTGRNGYTF. The CDR3, as DNA: TGTGCCAGCAGTTACGGTACAGGGCGGAATGGCTACACCTTC.

V usage is TRBV12-3 or TRBV12-4 and J usage is TRBJ1-5; TRBD1 is a possible D gene (6 bases). V was clipped by 2 bases and J by 7 bases, with 12 bases between them. The CDR3 is made up of 14 amino acids. The DNA of the CDR3 is TGTGCCAGCAGTTTAAACAGGGTAGACCAGCCCCAGCATTTT. This encodes CASSLNRVDQPQHF.

This clonotype was counted only a few times. The chain recombines TRBV7-9 with TRBJ2-7, with 8 bases that match TRBD2. The CDR3 consists of 14 residues. The V gene's germline CDR1 is SEHNR and CDR2 FQNEAQ (reference sequence). The trim removed 11 bases at V and 4 bases at J, leaving 13 bases unmatched. The CDR3, as DNA: TGTGCCGGGAGTACCGGGACTAGTCCTTACGAGCAGTACTTC. It codes for CAGSTGTSPYEQYF.

A remark on this clonotype: Sequence at one end of the junction differs from germline and may be a read error. This chain uses TRBV3-1 with TRBJ2-1; a possible D gene is TRBD1 (6 bases). The CDR3 contains 15 residues. Per germline, CDR1 LGHDT and CDR2 YNNKEL (reference sequence). This CDR3 reads CAGFVRARGYIEQFF. In DNA form, the CDR3 reads TGTGCCGGGTTCGTCAGAGCAAGGGGGTACATTGAGCAGTTCTTC.

This clonotype was recorded a few times. The chain joins TRBV9 to TRBJ2-1, with D hard to call. Looked up from germline, CDR1 is SGDLS and CDR2 is YYNGEE. Between the trimmed V and J ends, which lost 0 bases and 2 bases, there was a span of 18 bases. The CDR3 spans 18 residues. The CDR3 sequence is CASSVDITSRSPYNEQFF. The CDR3 DNA sequence: TGTGCCAGCAGCGTAGATATCACGTCAAGGTCCCCCTACAATGAGCAGTTCTTC.

This clonotype was seen a handful of times. CDR3 in DNA: TGTGCCAGCAGCGTAGTCGGAAATTCACCCCTCCACTTT. Translated, it gives CASSVVGNSPLHF. This sequence joins TRBV9 and TRBJ1-6; D is uncertain. The ends were cut back, 0 bases at V and 7 bases at J, with 5 bases in the middle. The CDR3 covers 13 residues. CDR1 and CDR2 (germline): SGDLS, YYNGEE.

This clonotype was counted between two and nine times. Written as DNA, the CDR3 is TGTGCCAGCAGTTATGTGGGGGTCCAAGAGACCCAGTACTTC. The encoded protein is CASSYVGVQETQYF. V is TRBV6-6 and J is TRBJ2-5; the D call may be TRBD1 or TRBD2 (5 bases each). Germline CDR1 and CDR2: MNHNY and SVGAGI (reference sequence). This CDR3 has 14 residues. V was shortened by 3 bases and J by 1 base, with 9 bases between the two germline ends.

This clonotype was found a few times. CDR3 nucleotide sequence: TGTGCCAGCAGAAAGAGGAGAGGGCCCTGGAACACTGAAGCTTTCTTT. It is translated as CASRKRRGPWNTEAFF. The chain recombines TRBV9 with TRBJ1-1, with D uncertain. V dropped 5 bases and J dropped 1 base, with 18 bases sitting between them. Germline V gene lookup returns CDR1 SGDLS and CDR2 YYNGEE. The CDR3 covers 16 residues. Filled out from reference TRBV9 and TRBJ1-1, the complete variable domain reads DSGVTQTPKHLITATGQRVTLRCSPRSGDLSVYWYQQSLDQGLQFLIQYYNGEERAKGNILERFSAQQFPDLHSELNLSSLELGDSALYFCASRKRRGPWNTEAFFGQGTRLTVV.

As for this clonotype: At one boundary the junction diverges from the germline segment, which might be a read error. The chain combines TRBV7-2 with TRBJ2-6, with 8 positions matching TRBD1. The CDR3 has 16 amino acids. Germline V gives CDR1 SGHTA, CDR2 FQGNSA. CDR3 DNA sequence: TGTGCCAGCAGCTTCGACAGGGGCACTGGGACCAACGTCCTGACTTTC. It yields the protein CASSFDRGTGTNVLTF.

This clonotype turned up a few times. V usage is TRBV6-6 and J usage is TRBJ2-7; D uncertain. Trimming left V 1 base short and J 0 bases short, with 4 bases between. The CDR3 is made up of 13 amino acids. The V gene's germline CDR1 is MNHNY and CDR2 SVGAGI (reference sequence). The CDR3 nucleotides read TGTGCCAGCAGTTACTACTTCTCCTACGAGCAGTACTTC. Encoded protein: CASSYYFSYEQYF.

This clonotype has just a few counts. V is TRBV10-3 and J is TRBJ2-3, with TRBD2 as a possible D gene (7 bases). The CDR3 runs to 14 residues. Between the trimmed V and J ends, which lost 11 bases and 6 bases, there was a span of 21 bases. Per the germline V gene, CDR1 is ENHRY and CDR2 is SYGVKD. CDR3 bases: TGTGCCTATACGGGGGGCACTCCCGGGGATACGCAGTATTTT. Its protein product is CAYTGGTPGDTQYF.

V and J are TRBV6-1 and TRBJ1-6; 10 bases match TRBD1. Germline V gene data show CDR1 as MNHNS and CDR2 as SASEGT. V lost 7 bases and J lost 10; bases outside the gene matches: 4. This CDR3 comprises 13 residues. The CDR3 here is CASTDRGESPLHF. CDR3 nucleotide sequence: TGTGCCAGCACGGACAGGGGGGAATCACCCCTCCACTTT.

The rearrangement uses TRBV12-3 or TRBV12-4 and TRBJ2-5, with 8 bases aligning to TRBD2. The CDR3 contains 15 residues. V lost 6 bases and J lost 2; bases outside the gene matches: 8. This CDR3 is CASSPSGTRQETQYF. CDR3 nucleotide sequence: TGTGCCAGCAGCCCGTCCGGGACTAGACAAGAGACCCAGTACTTC.

This clonotype has at least ten counts. The rearrangement uses TRBV12-3 or TRBV12-4 and TRBJ2-1; 8 bases align to TRBD2. The trim removed 3 bases at V and 8 bases at J, leaving 12 bases unmatched. The CDR3 length is 16 residues. CDR3 DNA: TGTGCCAGCAGTTTGGGACGGACTAGCCTCAGGGATGAGCAGTTCTTC. It is translated as CASSLGRTSLRDEQFF.

The rearrangement links TRBV6-6 to TRBJ1-1; D is unresolved. Germline V gene lookup returns CDR1 MNHNY and CDR2 SVGAGI (reference sequence). Deletions cut 5 bases from V and 7 bases from J, with 8 bases between. The CDR3 has 11 residues. CDR3 nucleotides: TGTGCCAGCAGTCTCCGGAATGAAGCTTTCTTT. It encodes CASSLRNEAFF.

The V gene is TRBV20-1, the J gene TRBJ1-6; perhaps TRBD1 as D (6 bases). Germline V gene data show CDR1 as DFQATT and CDR2 as SNEGSKA (reference sequence). The ends were cut back, 4 bases at V and 9 bases at J, with 13 bases in the middle. The CDR3 runs to 13 residues. CDR3 residues: CSATGASGSPLHF. The CDR3 nucleotides read TGCAGTGCTACAGGGGCAAGTGGTTCACCCCTCCACTTT.